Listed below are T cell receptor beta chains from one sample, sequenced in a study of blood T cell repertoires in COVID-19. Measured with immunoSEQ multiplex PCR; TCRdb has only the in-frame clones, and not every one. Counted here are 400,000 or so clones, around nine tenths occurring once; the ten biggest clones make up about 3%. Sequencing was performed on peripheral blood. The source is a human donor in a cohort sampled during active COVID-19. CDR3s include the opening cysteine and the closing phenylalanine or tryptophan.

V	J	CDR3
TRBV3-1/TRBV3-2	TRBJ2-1	CASIRTSGGYNEQFF
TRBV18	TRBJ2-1	CASSPETSGRMRNEQFF
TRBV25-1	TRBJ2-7	CASGPPKVGGEQYF
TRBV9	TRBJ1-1	CASSATGGRSTEAFF
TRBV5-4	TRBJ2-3	CASSLGDNPFGDTQYF
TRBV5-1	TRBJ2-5	CASSLTTADGETQYF
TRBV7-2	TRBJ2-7	CASSLRGSRGGTYEQYF
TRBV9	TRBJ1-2	CASSSGTRTNYGYTF
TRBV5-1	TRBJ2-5	CASSEMGQYQETQYF
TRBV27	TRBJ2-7	CASRQNRAHEQYF
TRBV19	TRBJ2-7	CASSINVGGYEQYF
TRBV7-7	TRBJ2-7	CASSLGIGGGYEQYF
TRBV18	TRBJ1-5	CASSPGQGLANQPQHF
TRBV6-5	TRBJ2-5	CASSYSGVRETQYF
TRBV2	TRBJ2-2	CASSPDRVGNTGELFF
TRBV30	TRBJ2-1	CAWSVGRSKQFF
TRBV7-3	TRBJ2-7	CASSLGLGESYEQYF
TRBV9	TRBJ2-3	CASSVGGSSDTQYF
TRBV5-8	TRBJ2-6	CASSRDYSGANVLTF
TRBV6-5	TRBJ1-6	CASIRQLYNSPLHF
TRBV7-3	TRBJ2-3	CASSSYGRAIDTQYF
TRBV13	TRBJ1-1	CASRPRTANTEAFF
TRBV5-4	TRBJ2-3	CASSPDSYVETDTQYF
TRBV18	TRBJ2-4	CASSPPRGGGEAKNIQYF
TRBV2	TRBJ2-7	CASSEWASGSRVSYEQYF
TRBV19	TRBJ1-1	CASTTGTGMNTEAFF
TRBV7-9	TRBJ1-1	CASSYGEGAFSTEAFF
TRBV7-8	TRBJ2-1	CASSFGGTDEQFF